This TCR beta chain was recorded in a study of CD8 T cells in Susac syndrome. Regarding the study as a whole: An acknowledgment was made by the study that its TCR sequencing and HLA analysis involved relatively few individuals.

The CDR3 spans 15 residues. V lost 3 bases and J 2 bases, leaving 10 bases between the germline ends. Germline V gene data show CDR1 as SGHTA and CDR2 as FQGNSA. Only one count was recorded for this clonotype. What it binds is not known. RNA in amounts of about 0.5 to 1 ug was reverse transcribed with random hexamers. TCRdb reanalysed the immunoSEQ multiplex PCR reads using MiXCR and keeps one entry per CDR3 protein. The sample lists a few hundred thousand distinct CDR3 sequences; 90% to 95% were seen once. This chain uses TRBV7-2 with TRBJ1-4; D ambiguous. This TCR derives from a human donor with multiple sclerosis. Specimen: CD4+ T cells from PBMCs. CDR3 DNA sequence: TGTGCCAGCAGCTTCTCGACGTTGACTAATGAAAAACTGTTTTTT. The encoded protein is CASSFSTLTNEKLFF.